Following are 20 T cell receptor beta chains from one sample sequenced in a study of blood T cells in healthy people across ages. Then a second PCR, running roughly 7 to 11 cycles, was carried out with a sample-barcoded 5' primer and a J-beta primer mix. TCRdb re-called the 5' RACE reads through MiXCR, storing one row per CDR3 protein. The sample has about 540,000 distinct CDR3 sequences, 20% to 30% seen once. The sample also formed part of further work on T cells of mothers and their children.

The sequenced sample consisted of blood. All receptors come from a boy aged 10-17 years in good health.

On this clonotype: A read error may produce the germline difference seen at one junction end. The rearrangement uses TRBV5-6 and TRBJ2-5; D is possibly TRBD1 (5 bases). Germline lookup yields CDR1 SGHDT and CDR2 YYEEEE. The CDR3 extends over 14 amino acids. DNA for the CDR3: TGTGCCAGCAGCTGGGGCTCGCTACAAGAGGCCCAGTACTTC. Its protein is CASSWGSLQEAQYF.

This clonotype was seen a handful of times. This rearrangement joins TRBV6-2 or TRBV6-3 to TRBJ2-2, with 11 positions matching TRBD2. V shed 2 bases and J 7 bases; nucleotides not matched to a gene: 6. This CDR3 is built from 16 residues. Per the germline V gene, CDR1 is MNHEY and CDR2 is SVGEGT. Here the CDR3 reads CASSYLLAGGIGELFF. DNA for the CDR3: TGTGCCAGCAGTTACCTTCTAGCGGGAGGAATCGGGGAGCTGTTTTTT.

CDR3 in amino acids: CASSLATSGSGGDEQFF. The CDR3 DNA is TGTGCCAGCAGCTTAGCGACTAGCGGGAGTGGAGGCGATGAGCAGTTCTTC. This chain links TRBV7-2 with TRBJ2-1; TRBD2 matches 12 bases. CDR3 size: 17 residues. V was pared by 0 bases and J by 8 bases, with 8 bases of the junction left unmatched. Germline V gene sequence: CDR1 SGHTA, CDR2 FQGNSA.

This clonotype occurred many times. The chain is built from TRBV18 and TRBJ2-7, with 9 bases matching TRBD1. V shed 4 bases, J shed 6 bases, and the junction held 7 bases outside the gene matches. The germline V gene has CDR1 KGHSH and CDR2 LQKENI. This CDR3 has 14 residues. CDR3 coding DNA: TGTGCCAGCTCACTAACAGGGGGCAACGGCGAGCAGTACTTC. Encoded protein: CASSLTGGNGEQYF. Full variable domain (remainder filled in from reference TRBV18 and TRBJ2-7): NAGVMQNPRHLVRRRGQEARLRCSPMKGHSHVYWYRQLPEEGLKFMVYLQKENIIDESGMPKERFSAEFPKEGPSILRIQQVVRGDSAAYFCASSLTGGNGEQYFGPGTRLTVT.

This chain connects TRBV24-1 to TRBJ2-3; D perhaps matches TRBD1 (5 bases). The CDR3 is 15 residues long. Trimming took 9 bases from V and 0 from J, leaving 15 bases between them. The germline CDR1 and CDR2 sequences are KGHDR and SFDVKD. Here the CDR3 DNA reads TGTGCCACCGCTCTAAGGACAACTAGCACAGATACGCAGTATTTT. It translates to CATALRTTSTDTQYF.

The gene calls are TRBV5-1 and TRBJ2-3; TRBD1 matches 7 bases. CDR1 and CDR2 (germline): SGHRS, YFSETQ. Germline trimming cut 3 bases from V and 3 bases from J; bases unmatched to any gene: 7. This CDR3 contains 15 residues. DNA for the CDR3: TGCGCCAGCAGCTCCGTCGACAGGGAGACAGATACGCAGTATTTT. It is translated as CASSSVDRETDTQYF.

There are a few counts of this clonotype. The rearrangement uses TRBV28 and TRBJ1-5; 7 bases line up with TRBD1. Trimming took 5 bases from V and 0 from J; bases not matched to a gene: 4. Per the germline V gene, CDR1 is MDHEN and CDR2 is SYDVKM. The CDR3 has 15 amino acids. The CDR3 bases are TGTGCCAGCAGTGATCACAGGGGTAGCAATCAGCCCCAGCATTTT. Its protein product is CASSDHRGSNQPQHF.

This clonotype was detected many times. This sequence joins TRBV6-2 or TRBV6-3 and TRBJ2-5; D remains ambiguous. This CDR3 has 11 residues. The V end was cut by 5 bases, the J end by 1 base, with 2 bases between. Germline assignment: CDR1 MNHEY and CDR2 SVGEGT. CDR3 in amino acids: CASSRQETQYF. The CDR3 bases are TGTGCCAGCAGTCGCCAAGAGACCCAGTACTTC.

DNA for the CDR3: TGTGCCAGCAGTTCTATAGCGGGGGGGCCGGGGAAAAACATTCAGTACTTC. It translates to CASSSIAGGPGKNIQYF. The chain has TRBV28 and TRBJ2-4; TRBD2 matches 11 bases. V gave up 4 bases and J gave up 4 bases; unmatched junction bases: 9. The CDR3 runs 17 residues. Per the germline V gene, CDR1 is MDHEN and CDR2 is SYDVKM.

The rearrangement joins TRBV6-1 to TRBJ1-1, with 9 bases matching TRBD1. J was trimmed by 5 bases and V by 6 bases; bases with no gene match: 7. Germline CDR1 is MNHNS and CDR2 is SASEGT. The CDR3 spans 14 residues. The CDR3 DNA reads TGTGCCAGCAGGACCGGGACAGGGAGTACTGAAGCTTTCTTT. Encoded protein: CASRTGTGSTEAFF.

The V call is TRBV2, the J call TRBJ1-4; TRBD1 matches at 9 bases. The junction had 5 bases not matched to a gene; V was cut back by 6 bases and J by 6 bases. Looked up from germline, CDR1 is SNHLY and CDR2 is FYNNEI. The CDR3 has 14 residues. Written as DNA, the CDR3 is TGTGCCAGCAGACACGACAGGGGGGATGAAAAACTGTTTTTT. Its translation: CASRHDRGDEKLFF.

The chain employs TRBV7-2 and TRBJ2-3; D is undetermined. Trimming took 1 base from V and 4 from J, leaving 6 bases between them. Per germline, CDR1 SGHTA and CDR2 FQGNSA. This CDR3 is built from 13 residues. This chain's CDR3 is CASSLGFADTQYF. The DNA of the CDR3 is TGTGCCAGCAGCTTAGGGTTTGCAGATACGCAGTATTTT.

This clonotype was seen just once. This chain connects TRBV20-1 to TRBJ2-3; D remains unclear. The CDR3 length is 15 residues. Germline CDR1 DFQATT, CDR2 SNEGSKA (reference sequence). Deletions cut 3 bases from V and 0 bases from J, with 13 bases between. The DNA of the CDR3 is TGCAGTGCTAGGTCGGGCTACACGAGCACAGATACGCAGTATTTT. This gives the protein CSARSGYTSTDTQYF.

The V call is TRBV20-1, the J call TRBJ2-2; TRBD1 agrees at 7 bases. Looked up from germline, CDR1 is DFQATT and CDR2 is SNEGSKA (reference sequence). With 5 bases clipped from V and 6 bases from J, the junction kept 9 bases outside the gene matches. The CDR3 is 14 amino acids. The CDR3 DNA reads TGCAGTGCTCCAGACAGGGTGACGTCCGGGGAGCTGTTTTTT. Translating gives CSAPDRVTSGELFF.

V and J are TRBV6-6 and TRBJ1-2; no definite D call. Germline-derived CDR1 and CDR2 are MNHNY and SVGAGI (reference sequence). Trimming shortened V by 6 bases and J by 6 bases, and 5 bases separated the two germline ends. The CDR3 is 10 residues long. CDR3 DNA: TGTGCCAGCAGGGGTGATGGCTACACCTTC. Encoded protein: CASRGDGYTF.

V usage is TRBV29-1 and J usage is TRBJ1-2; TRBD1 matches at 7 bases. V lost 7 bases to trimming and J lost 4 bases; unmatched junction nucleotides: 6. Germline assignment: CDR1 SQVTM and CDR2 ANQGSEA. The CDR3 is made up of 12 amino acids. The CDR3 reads CSAAGQIYGYTF. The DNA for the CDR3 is TGCAGCGCCGCGGGACAGATCTATGGCTACACCTTC.

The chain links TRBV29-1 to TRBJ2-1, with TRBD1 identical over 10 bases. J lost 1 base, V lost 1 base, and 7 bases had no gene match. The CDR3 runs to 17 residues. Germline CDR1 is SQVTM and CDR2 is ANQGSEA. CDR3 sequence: CSVEGWGQGPSYNEQFF. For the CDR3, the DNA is TGCAGCGTTGAAGGGTGGGGACAGGGGCCTTCCTACAATGAGCAGTTCTTC.

CDR3 nucleotides: TGTGCCAGCAGCTTGGCCGGGGGACCAACTAATGAAAAACTGTTTTTT. Protein sequence: CASSLAGGPTNEKLFF. The V and J genes are TRBV7-2 and TRBJ1-4; tentatively, D is TRBD1 (5 bases). V shed 3 bases and J shed 0 bases, with 11 bases lying between them. Germline V CDR1 and CDR2: SGHTA, FQGNSA. This CDR3 comprises 16 residues.

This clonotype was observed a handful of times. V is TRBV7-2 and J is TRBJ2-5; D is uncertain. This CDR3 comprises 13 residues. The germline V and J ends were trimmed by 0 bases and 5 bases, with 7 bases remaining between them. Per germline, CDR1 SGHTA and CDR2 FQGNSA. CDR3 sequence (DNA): TGTGCCAGCAGCTTAGCGCAGGCGGAGACCCAGTACTTC. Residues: CASSLAQAETQYF.

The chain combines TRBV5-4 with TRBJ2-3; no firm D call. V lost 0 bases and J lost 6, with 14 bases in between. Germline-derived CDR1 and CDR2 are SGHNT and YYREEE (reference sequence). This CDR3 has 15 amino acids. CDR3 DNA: TGTGCCAGCAGCTTGGGGGCAGCGACGGCGGATACGCAGTATTTT. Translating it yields CASSLGAATADTQYF.